This entry lists 25 T cell receptor beta chains sequenced from one sample in a study of T-cell memory formation after mild COVID-19. TCRdb re-called the 5' RACE reads through MiXCR, storing one row per CDR3 protein. The sample includes hundreds of thousands of distinct CDR3 sequences, about 15% of them seen just once. Material: PBMCs or a T cell subset sorted from them (not recorded which). The receptor set was obtained from a man aged 18 to 29 who had mild COVID-19 (a few samples of this study predate the infection). Cell type and time point are not known.

This clonotype turned up a few times. The V gene is TRBV7-9, the J gene TRBJ2-3; D call uncertain. With 8 bases removed from V and 0 bases from J, the gap between germline ends came to 3 bases. The CDR3 runs 11 residues. The germline gives CDR1 SEHNR, CDR2 FQNEAQ (reference sequence). The CDR3 loop reads CASVSTDTQYF. DNA of the CDR3: TGTGCCAGCGTGAGCACAGATACGCAGTATTTT.

This clonotype was detected a few times. The chain links TRBV10-3 to TRBJ2-7, with a weak D call TRBD2 (5 bases). Germline V CDR1 and CDR2: ENHRY, SYGVKD. V lost 3 bases and J lost 0, with 9 bases in between. The CDR3 length is 14 residues. In nucleotides, the CDR3 is TGTGCCATCAGTGATCGCGGGTACTCCTACGAGCAGTACGTC. It translates to CAISDRGYSYEQYV.

This clonotype has ten or more counts. The chain couples TRBV7-2 to TRBJ2-7; TRBD2 agrees at 11 bases. The CDR3 has 15 amino acids. The germline gives CDR1 SGHTA, CDR2 FQGNSA. V lost 6 bases and J lost 2; bases outside the gene matches: 6. CDR3 in DNA: TGTGCCAGCAGTATTCTAGCGGGGGGAACCTACGAGCAGTACGTC. Translation gives CASSILAGGTYEQYV.

Only a few counts were recorded for this clonotype. The chain links TRBV6-6 to TRBJ1-2; D is unresolved. V lost 2 bases and J lost 8, with 9 bases in between. The CDR3 is 12 amino acids. The V gene's germline CDR1 is MNHNY and CDR2 SVGAGI (reference sequence). This CDR3 reads CASSYVAGGYTF. The CDR3 DNA sequence: TGTGCCAGCAGTTACGTGGCGGGAGGCTACACCTTC.

The chain employs TRBV7-9 and TRBJ2-3; no definite D call. The CDR3 length is 16 residues. Germline V CDR1 and CDR2: SEHNR, FQNEAQ (reference sequence). The V end was cut by 6 bases, the J end by 1 base, with 17 bases between. The CDR3 loop reads CASRHGTFQRTDTQYF. The CDR3 coding sequence is TGTGCCAGCAGGCACGGAACTTTTCAACGCACAGATACGCAGTATTTT.

V gene TRBV7-3 combines with J gene TRBJ2-3; TRBD2 agrees at 13 bases. Trimming took 5 bases from V and 3 from J; bases not matched to a gene: 5. The CDR3 is 16 residues long. Germline V gene data show CDR1 as SGHTA and CDR2 as FQGTGA. CDR3 protein: CASSQLAGGPTDTQYF. The DNA of the CDR3 is TGTGCCAGCAGCCAACTAGCGGGGGGGCCGACAGATACGCAGTATTTT.

This chain joins TRBV20-1 and TRBJ1-2; TRBD1 is a possible D gene (5 bases). The CDR3 totals 15 residues. V lost 2 bases to trimming and J lost 2 bases, with 15 bases between them. Germline CDR1 and CDR2: DFQATT and SNEGSKA (reference sequence). The CDR3 region is CSARTYGGPNYGYTF. The CDR3 DNA sequence: TGCAGTGCTAGAACCTACGGGGGACCAAACTATGGCTACACCTTC.

The rearrangement uses TRBV9 and TRBJ1-5; 8 bases fit TRBD1. The CDR3 sequence is 15 residues long. V lost 0 bases, J lost 3 bases, and 2 bases stayed unmatched. Germline CDR1 reads SGDLS; CDR2 reads YYNGEE. The CDR3 here is CASSVGTGSNQPQHF. The CDR3 DNA sequence: TGTGCCAGCAGCGTAGGGACAGGGTCCAATCAGCCCCAGCATTTT. Full variable domain (rest looked up from reference TRBV9 and TRBJ1-5): DSGVTQTPKHLITATGQRVTLRCSPRSGDLSVYWYQQSLDQGLQFLIQYYNGEERAKGNILERFSAQQFPDLHSELNLSSLELGDSALYFCASSVGTGSNQPQHFGDGTRLSIL.

This chain uses TRBV5-1 with TRBJ2-3, with 8 bases aligning to TRBD1. This CDR3 region has 16 residues. The V gene end was trimmed by 5 bases and the J gene end by 4 bases; junction bases not matched to a gene: 12. Germline CDR1 is SGHRS and CDR2 is YFSETQ. CDR3: CASSLTGEWGPDTQYF. As DNA, the CDR3 is TGCGCCAGCAGTTTGACAGGGGAATGGGGCCCAGATACGCAGTATTTT.

This clonotype was counted only a few times. The chain has TRBV9 and TRBJ2-2; weak D call: TRBD2 (5 bases). Trimming left V 6 bases short and J 6 bases short, with 12 bases between. This CDR3 comprises 13 residues. CDR1 and CDR2 from the germline V gene are SGDLS and YYNGEE. The CDR3, as DNA: TGTGCCAGCACCGAGGGCGGCTCCGGGGAGCTGTTTTTT. Amino acids: CASTEGGSGELFF.

This rearrangement joins TRBV12-3 or TRBV12-4 to TRBJ2-4; D uncertain. The CDR3 sequence is 15 residues long. Trimming cost V 2 bases and J 5 bases, with 13 bases left between them. The chain's CDR3 is CASSLRKAEQNIQYF. DNA of the CDR3: TGTGCCAGCAGTTTAAGGAAAGCCGAACAAAACATTCAGTACTTC.

This clonotype was detected ten times or more. This chain links TRBV4-1 with TRBJ2-3; TRBD2 matches at 13 bases. CDR1 and CDR2 (germline): MGHRA, YSYEKL. J was trimmed by 3 bases and V by 5 bases; bases with no gene match: 8. The CDR3 spans 17 residues. CDR3 sequence (DNA): TGCGCCAGCAGCTCATTGACTAGCGGGGGGCGAACAGATACGCAGTATTTT. Its protein is CASSSLTSGGRTDTQYF.

This chain uses TRBV27 with TRBJ1-1; 8 bases line up with TRBD1. Germline-derived CDR1 and CDR2 are MNHEY and SMNVEV (reference sequence). CDR3 size: 15 residues. Trimming cost V 6 bases and J 1 base; bases outside gene matches: 7. For the CDR3, the DNA is TGTGCCAGCAGGTGGACAGGGACTTCGAACACTGAAGCTTTCTTT. Amino acid sequence: CASRWTGTSNTEAFF.

The CDR3 loop is CASSQAGGPVDTQYF. The CDR3 bases are TGTGCCAGCAGTCAAGCGGGGGGGCCGGTAGATACGCAGTATTTT. The rearrangement uses TRBV28 and TRBJ2-3; 10 bases are shared with TRBD2. The V gene end was trimmed by 5 bases and the J gene end by 5 bases; junction bases not matched to a gene: 7. Germline V CDR1 and CDR2: MDHEN, SYDVKM. This CDR3 has 15 residues.

Ten or more counts support this clonotype. V is TRBV5-1 and J is TRBJ2-1; 9 nucleotides line up with TRBD2. V lost 5 bases and J lost 8; bases outside the gene matches: 17. Germline values: CDR1 SGHRS, CDR2 YFSETQ. The CDR3 has 17 residues. The CDR3 DNA reads TGCGCCAGCAGTCGGGCGGGTAGCGGGGGTATATTAGATGAGCAGTTCTTC. Protein sequence: CASSRAGSGGILDEQFF.

This chain links TRBV9 with TRBJ1-1; D unclear. The V gene's germline CDR1 is SGDLS and CDR2 YYNGEE. Trimming took 0 bases from V and 7 from J, leaving 10 bases between them. The CDR3 loop spans 13 amino acids. The CDR3 region is CASSVVQRDEAFF. DNA of the CDR3: TGTGCCAGCAGCGTAGTTCAGAGGGATGAAGCTTTCTTT.

This clonotype was observed a handful of times. The chain recombines TRBV7-8 with TRBJ2-5; D is uncertain. V lost 5 bases and J lost 0, with 13 bases in between. Germline V gene lookup returns CDR1 SGHVS and CDR2 FQNEAQ. The CDR3 covers 15 residues. CDR3 residues: CASSPRGRNQETQYF. The CDR3 nucleotides are TGTGCCAGCAGCCCCCGTGGCCGCAACCAAGAGACCCAGTACTTC. Filled out from reference TRBV7-8 and TRBJ2-5, the complete variable domain reads GAGVSQSPRYKVAKRGQDVALRCDPISGHVSLFWYQQALGQGPEFLTYFQNEAQLDKSGLPSDRFFAERPEGSVSTLKIQRTQQEDSAVYLCASSPRGRNQETQYFGPGTRLLVL.

A few counts support this clonotype. This chain uses TRBV28 with TRBJ2-7, with 10 bases fitting TRBD1. The CDR3 covers 14 residues. V lost 6 bases and J lost 7; bases outside the gene matches: 9. Germline V gives CDR1 MDHEN, CDR2 SYDVKM. The CDR3 here is CASSLRQGAREQYV. The CDR3 DNA reads as TGTGCCAGCAGCCTTAGACAGGGGGCTAGGGAGCAGTACGTC.

The CDR3 DNA sequence: TGCGCCAGCAGCGAAGGGGGGGGGAGTGAGCAGTTCTTC. Translating it yields CASSEGGGSEQFF. This sequence joins TRBV5-1 and TRBJ2-1, with a possible D match to TRBD2 (7 bases). The CDR3 is 13 residues long. Trimming pared 4 bases from V and 9 bases from J, leaving 14 bases between. The germline CDR1 and CDR2 sequences are SGHRS and YFSETQ.

V is TRBV7-8 and J is TRBJ1-1; 9 positions agree with TRBD1. Trimming at V came to 4 bases and at J to 10 bases, leaving 10 bases not matched to a gene. This CDR3 has 14 residues. Germline V lookup: CDR1 SGHVS, CDR2 FQNEAQ. The CDR3 spells CASSSPGQGISAFF. The CDR3 DNA reads as TGTGCCAGCAGCTCACCGGGACAGGGAATATCAGCTTTCTTT.

The chain links TRBV7-2 to TRBJ1-1; D unclear. The CDR3 loop spans 13 amino acids. CDR1 is SGHTA, CDR2 FQGNSA, per germline. The V end lost 8 bases, the J end lost 8 bases, and 18 bases lay between the germline ends. Written as DNA, the CDR3 is TGTGCCAGCCCCCTCGCAGGTTCAGAAGAAGCTTTCTTT. It codes for CASPLAGSEEAFF.

The chain recombines TRBV6-2 or TRBV6-3 with TRBJ2-7; D is ambiguous. The V end was cut by 7 bases, the J end by 5 bases, with 12 bases between. Germline-derived CDR1 and CDR2 are MNHEY and SVGEGT. The CDR3 loop spans 12 amino acids. The CDR3 protein is CASTPGYHEQYF. CDR3 nucleotides: TGTGCCAGCACCCCAGGTTACCACGAGCAGTACTTC.

The chain links TRBV11-1 to TRBJ2-6, with D possibly being TRBD2 (5 bases). The V gene's germline CDR1 is SGHAT and CDR2 FQDESV (reference sequence). The CDR3 extends over 18 amino acids. V shed 3 bases and J shed 2 bases, with 17 bases lying between them. CDR3 amino acids: CASSFGVLGAAGANVLTF. DNA for the CDR3: TGTGCCAGCAGCTTCGGGGTGCTTGGCGCTGCTGGGGCCAACGTCCTGACTTTC. Variable domain in full (rest from reference TRBV11-1 and TRBJ2-6): EAEVAQSPRYKITEKSQAVAFWCDPISGHATLYWYRQILGQGPELLVQFQDESVVDDSQLPKDRFSAERLKGVDSTLKIQPAELGDSAMYLCASSFGVLGAAGANVLTFGAGSRLTVL.

V usage is TRBV20-1 and J usage is TRBJ2-3; D perhaps matches TRBD1 (5 bases). The CDR3 length is 14 residues. V was shortened by 1 base and J by 2 bases, with 10 bases between the two germline ends. CDR1 DFQATT and CDR2 SNEGSKA come from the germline V gene (reference sequence). CDR3 sequence: CSARAETVTDTQYF. The CDR3 DNA reads as TGCAGTGCTAGAGCTGAGACAGTCACAGATACGCAGTATTTT.

The chain uses TRBV15 and TRBJ2-7; 13 positions agree with TRBD2. With 0 bases clipped from V and 0 bases from J, the junction kept 11 bases outside the gene matches. The V gene's germline CDR1 is LNHNV and CDR2 YYDKDF (reference sequence). This CDR3 spans 20 amino acids. The DNA of the CDR3 is TGTGCCACCAGCAGAGATCGAGGACTAGCGGGGGTTCCCCGCTCCTACGAGCAGTACTTC. This gives the protein CATSRDRGLAGVPRSYEQYF. Looking up the rest from reference TRBV15 and TRBJ2-7 gives the full variable domain: DAMVIQNPRYQVTQFGKPVTLSCSQTLNHNVMYWYQQKSSQAPKLLFHYYDKDFNNEADTPDNFQSRRPNTSFCFLDIRSPGLGDTAMYLCATSRDRGLAGVPRSYEQYFGPGTRLTVT.